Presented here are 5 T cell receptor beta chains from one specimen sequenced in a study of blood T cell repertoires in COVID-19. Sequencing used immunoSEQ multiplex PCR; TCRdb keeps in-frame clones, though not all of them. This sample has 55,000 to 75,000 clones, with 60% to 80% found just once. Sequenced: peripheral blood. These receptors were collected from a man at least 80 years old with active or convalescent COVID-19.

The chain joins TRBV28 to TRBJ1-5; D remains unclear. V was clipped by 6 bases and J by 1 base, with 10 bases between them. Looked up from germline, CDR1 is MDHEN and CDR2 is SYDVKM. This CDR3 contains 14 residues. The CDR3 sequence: CASRRISSNQPQHF. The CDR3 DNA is TGTGCCAGCAGGCGGATATCGAGCAATCAGCCCCAGCATTTT.

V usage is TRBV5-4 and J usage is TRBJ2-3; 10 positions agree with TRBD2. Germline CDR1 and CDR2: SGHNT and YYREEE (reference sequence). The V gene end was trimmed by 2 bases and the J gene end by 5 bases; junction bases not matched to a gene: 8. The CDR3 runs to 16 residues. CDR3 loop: CASSFRSGGAVDTQYF. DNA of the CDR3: TGTGCCAGCAGCTTTAGGAGCGGGGGGGCAGTAGATACGCAGTATTTT. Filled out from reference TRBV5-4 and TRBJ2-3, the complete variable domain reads ETGVTQSPTHLIKTRGQQVTLRCSSQSGHNTVSWYQQALGQGPQFIFQYYREEENGRGNFPPRFSGLQFPNYSSELNVNALELDDSALYLCASSFRSGGAVDTQYFGPGTRLTVL.

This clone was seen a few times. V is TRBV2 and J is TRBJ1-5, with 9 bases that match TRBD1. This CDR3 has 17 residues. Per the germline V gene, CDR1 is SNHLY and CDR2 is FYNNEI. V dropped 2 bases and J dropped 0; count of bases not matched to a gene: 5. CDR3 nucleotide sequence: TGTGCCAGCAGTGAATGGGACAGGGCGTTTAGCAATCAGCCCCAGCATTTT. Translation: CASSEWDRAFSNQPQHF.

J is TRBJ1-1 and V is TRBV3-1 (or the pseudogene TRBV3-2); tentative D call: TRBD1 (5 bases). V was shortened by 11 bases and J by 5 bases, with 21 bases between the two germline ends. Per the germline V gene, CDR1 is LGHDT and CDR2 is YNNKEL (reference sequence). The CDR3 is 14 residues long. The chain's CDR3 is CASRGGARLTEAFF. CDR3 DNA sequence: TGTGCCTCTAGGGGAGGGGCGCGGTTAACTGAAGCTTTCTTT.

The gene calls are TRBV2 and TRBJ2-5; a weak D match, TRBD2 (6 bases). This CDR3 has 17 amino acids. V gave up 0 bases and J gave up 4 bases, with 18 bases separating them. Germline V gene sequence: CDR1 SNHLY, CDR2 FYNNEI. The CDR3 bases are TGTGCCAGCAGTGAAGCGCGACTGGCAATGGGAGGAGAGACCCAGTACTTC. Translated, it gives CASSEARLAMGGETQYF.